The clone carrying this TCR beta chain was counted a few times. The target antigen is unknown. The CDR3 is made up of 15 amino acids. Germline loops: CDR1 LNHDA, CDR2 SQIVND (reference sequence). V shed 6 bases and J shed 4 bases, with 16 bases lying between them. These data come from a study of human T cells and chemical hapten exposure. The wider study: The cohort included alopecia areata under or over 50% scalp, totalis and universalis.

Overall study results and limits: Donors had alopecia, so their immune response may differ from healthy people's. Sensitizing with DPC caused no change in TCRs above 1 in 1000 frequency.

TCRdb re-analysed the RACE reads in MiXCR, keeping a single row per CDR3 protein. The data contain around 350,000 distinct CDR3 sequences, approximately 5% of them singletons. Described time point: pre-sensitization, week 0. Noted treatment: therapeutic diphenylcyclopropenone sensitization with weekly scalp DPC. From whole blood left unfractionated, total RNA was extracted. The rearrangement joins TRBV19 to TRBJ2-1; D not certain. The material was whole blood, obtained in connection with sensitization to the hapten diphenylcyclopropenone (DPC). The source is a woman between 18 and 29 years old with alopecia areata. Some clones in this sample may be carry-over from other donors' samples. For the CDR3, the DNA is TGTGCCAGTAGCCCGGTCCAGAAGGTTTACAATGAGCAGTTCTTC. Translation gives CASSPVQKVYNEQFF.